Below, 25 T cell receptor beta chains from the same sample are listed, as sequenced in a study of T cell responses to AZD1222 COVID-19 vaccine. Using immunoSEQ multiplex PCR, the repertoire was profiled, and TCRdb retains in-frame clones only, with some absent. This table holds about 110,000 clones, around 91% found once. The sequences come from peripheral blood, collected 28 days after the second AZD1222 dose. These receptors all come from an adult who received the AZD1222 COVID-19 vaccine.

The V gene is TRBV21-1, the J gene TRBJ1-5. TRBV21-1 is designated a pseudogene. This CDR3 has 17 residues. The CDR3 here is CASSKKGTGRVYQPQHF. DNA of the CDR3: TGTGCCAGCAGCAAAAAAGGGACGGGCAGGGTCTATCAGCCCCAGCATTTT.

The table lists this clone with a count of one. The V and J genes are TRBV4-3 and TRBJ1-4; a possible D gene is TRBD1 (6 bases). The CDR3 length is 15 residues. V lost 4 bases and J lost 7, with 16 bases in between. CDR1 is LGHNA, CDR2 YSLEER, per germline. The CDR3 bases are TGCGCCAGCAGCCCCTCTGGGGGGGCACGTGAAAAACTGTTTTTT. The encoded protein is CASSPSGGAREKLFF.

The rearrangement uses TRBV6-5 and TRBJ1-2; 7 bases are a match to TRBD1. CDR3 length: 15 residues. Germline values: CDR1 MNHEY, CDR2 SVGAGI. J was trimmed by 5 bases and V by 0 bases; bases with no gene match: 6. In nucleotides, the CDR3 is TGTGCCAGCAGTTACTCGTCGGGACAGAGTTATGGCTACACCTTC. It specifies CASSYSSGQSYGYTF.

This sequence joins TRBV5-1 and TRBJ2-5, with D tentatively TRBD2 (7 bases). CDR1 SGHRS and CDR2 YFSETQ come from the germline V gene. The CDR3 runs 15 residues. V was shortened by 6 bases and J by 2 bases, with 17 bases between the two germline ends. Here the CDR3 DNA reads TGCGCCAGCACCCGGGGGCTAGCGGAGCAAGAGACCCAGTACTTC. It specifies CASTRGLAEQETQYF.

V is TRBV11-2 and J is TRBJ2-3; 10 bases align to TRBD2. This CDR3 has 18 residues. Germline V CDR1 and CDR2: SGHAT, FQNNGV. With 0 bases clipped from V and 3 bases from J, the junction kept 9 bases outside the gene matches. This CDR3 reads CASSLDLGSGGLTDTQYF. CDR3 sequence (DNA): TGTGCCAGCAGCTTAGATCTTGGTAGCGGGGGGTTAACAGATACGCAGTATTTT.

The gene calls are TRBV6-5 and TRBJ2-1; D is undetermined. Per the germline V gene, CDR1 is MNHEY and CDR2 is SVGAGI. This CDR3 has 11 amino acids. V shed 7 bases and J shed 10 bases, with 11 bases lying between them. In DNA, the CDR3 is TGTGCCAGCACACAGTCGAGCGAGCAGTTCTTC. Protein sequence: CASTQSSEQFF.

The CDR3 DNA sequence: TGTGCCAGTAGTCTCAGCGCCTCTGGGGCCAACGTCCTGACTTTC. This encodes CASSLSASGANVLTF. The chain carries TRBV19 and TRBJ2-6; D ambiguous. Germline CDR1 is LNHDA and CDR2 is SQIVND (reference sequence). With 5 bases removed from V and 0 bases from J, the gap between germline ends came to 8 bases. This CDR3 contains 15 residues.

This sequence joins TRBV4-3 and TRBJ1-2, with D uncertain. Germline CDR1 LGHNA, CDR2 YSLEER. There are 15 residues in the CDR3. Trimming removed 0 bases from V and 4 bases from J, with 12 bases in between. The CDR3 DNA reads as TGCGCCAGCAGCCAAGAGGGTCGGGTTGGCTATGGCTACACCTTC. Protein product: CASSQEGRVGYGYTF.

The CDR3 nucleotides read TGTGCCAGTAGTATAGAGGAGGGTTACCCCTACAATGAGCAGTTCTTC. Translating it yields CASSIEEGYPYNEQFF. This chain links TRBV19 with TRBJ2-1; D is possibly TRBD2 (6 bases). The ends were cut back, 0 bases at V and 2 bases at J, with 11 bases in the middle. The CDR3 runs 16 residues. The germline CDR1 and CDR2 sequences are LNHDA and SQIVND (reference sequence).

The DNA for the CDR3 is TGTGCCAGCAGCCAAGAAGAAGAGGGAAGGAGCTACACCTTC. This sequence encodes CASSQEEEGRSYTF. The chain is built from TRBV3-1 (or the pseudogene TRBV3-2) and TRBJ1-2; unclear D gene. Trimming stripped 0 bases from V and 9 bases from J, with 14 bases between. This CDR3 has 14 residues. Germline V lookup: CDR1 LGHDT, CDR2 YNNKEL (reference sequence).

The chain carries TRBV6-5 and TRBJ1-3, with TRBD1 matching 7 bases. The V gene end was trimmed by 4 bases and the J gene end by 4 bases; junction bases not matched to a gene: 4. CDR3 length: 14 amino acids. Looked up from germline, CDR1 is MNHEY and CDR2 is SVGAGI. The CDR3 region is CASSSDRAGNTIYF. The DNA for the CDR3 is TGTGCCAGCAGTTCAGACAGGGCCGGAAACACCATATATTTT.

The chain links TRBV7-9 to TRBJ1-6; D not resolved. CDR1 is SEHNR and CDR2 is FQNEAQ in the germline V gene (reference sequence). Deletions cut 0 bases from V and 8 bases from J, with 11 bases between. The CDR3 sequence is 15 residues long. The CDR3 sequence is CASSLAAFGDSPLHF. DNA of the CDR3: TGTGCCAGCAGCTTAGCCGCATTTGGGGATTCACCCCTCCACTTT.

The chain links TRBV6-2 or TRBV6-3 to TRBJ2-3; D is possibly TRBD1 (6 bases). This CDR3 comprises 15 residues. Germline V CDR1 and CDR2: MNHEY, SVGEGT. V was pared by 4 bases and J by 6 bases, with 17 bases between. CDR3 sequence reads: CASSFQGLAADTQYF. The CDR3 DNA is TGTGCCAGCAGTTTCCAGGGGCTAGCCGCGGATACGCAGTATTTT.

The rearrangement links TRBV12-3 or TRBV12-4 to TRBJ2-7, with 7 bases identical to TRBD1. This CDR3 contains 13 residues. With 6 bases clipped from V and 5 bases from J, the junction kept 7 bases outside the gene matches. This CDR3 reads CASSLDRYHEQYF. CDR3 DNA: TGTGCCAGCAGCTTGGACAGGTACCACGAGCAGTACTTC.

CDR3 sequence: CASSDGTGLGKGYTF. In nucleotides, the CDR3 is TGTGCCAGCAGCGACGGGACAGGCCTCGGGAAGGGCTACACCTTC. The chain couples TRBV9 to TRBJ1-2; TRBD1 matches 8 bases. Trimming took 3 bases from V and 8 from J; bases not matched to a gene: 12. The CDR3 covers 15 residues. Germline V CDR1 and CDR2: SGDLS, YYNGEE.

This sequence joins TRBV14 and TRBJ1-1, with 8 bases that match TRBD1. After removal of 1 base from V and 8 bases from J, the junction contained 0 bases not matched to a gene. Germline loops: CDR1 SGHDN, CDR2 FVKESK. This CDR3 has 12 amino acids. The CDR3 protein is CASSQGQGEAFF. DNA for the CDR3: TGTGCCAGCAGCCAAGGACAGGGGGAAGCTTTCTTT.

The chain's CDR3 is CASSEFFSGTGTGELFF. CDR3 in DNA: TGTGCCAGCAGTGAATTCTTCTCCGGGACCGGTACCGGGGAGCTGTTTTTT. The J gene is TRBJ2-2, the V gene TRBV6-1; either TRBD1 or TRBD2 may fit D (5 bases each). Trimming cost V 2 bases and J 5 bases, with 18 bases left between them. Per germline, CDR1 MNHNS and CDR2 SASEGT. The length of the CDR3 is 17 residues.

Only a few counts were recorded for this clone. This chain joins TRBV7-2 and TRBJ1-2, with 7 nucleotides matching TRBD1. Germline lookup yields CDR1 SGHTA and CDR2 FQGNSA. The ends lost 6 bases at V and 3 bases at J; junction bases unmatched: 4. This CDR3 comprises 13 residues. The CDR3, as DNA: TGTGCCAGCAGGGGGACAGAGTACTATGGCTACACCTTC. Amino acids: CASRGTEYYGYTF. The variable domain in full, completed from reference TRBV7-2 and TRBJ1-2, reads GAGVSQSPSNKVTEKGKDVELRCDPISGHTALYWYRQSLGQGLEFLIYFQGNSAPDKSGLPSDRFSAERTGGSVSTLTIQRTQQEDSAVYLCASRGTEYYGYTFGSGTRLTVV.

The V gene is TRBV6-5, the J gene TRBJ2-1, with 9 bases that match TRBD1. V was clipped by 0 bases and J by 10 bases; unmatched bases: 10. This CDR3 spans 16 amino acids. In germline, CDR1 is MNHEY, CDR2 SVGAGI. For the CDR3, the DNA is TGTGCCAGCAGTTACTCCGGGACAGGGCCTTTATCCGAGCAGTTCTTC. This sequence encodes CASSYSGTGPLSEQFF.

The chain recombines TRBV27 with TRBJ2-7; D is undetermined. Germline V gene sequence: CDR1 MNHEY, CDR2 SMNVEV (reference sequence). The CDR3 contains 15 residues. V was cut by 6 bases and J by 0 bases, with 15 bases left in between. The CDR3 coding sequence is TGTGCCAGCAGGGACCCAGCGTTCTCCTCCTACGAGCAGTACTTC. Translation: CASRDPAFSSYEQYF.

This clone has a handful of counts. V gene TRBV7-2 combines with J gene TRBJ1-1; no definite D call. Deletions cut 1 base from V and 4 bases from J, with 10 bases between. Looked up from germline, CDR1 is SGHTA and CDR2 is FQGNSA. The CDR3 sequence is 14 residues long. The CDR3, as DNA: TGTGCCAGCAGCTTAGATGGGTTAGGCACTGAAGCTTTCTTT. Translation gives CASSLDGLGTEAFF.

This clone was counted only a few times. V usage is TRBV6-5 and J usage is TRBJ1-5; D call uncertain. Trimming stripped 6 bases from V and 5 bases from J, with 17 bases between. Germline V gene lookup returns CDR1 MNHEY and CDR2 SVGAGI. CDR3 length: 15 residues. Written as DNA, the CDR3 is TGTGCCAGCAGCTCCACGCCAGCCTGGGATCAGCCCCAGCATTTT. It encodes CASSSTPAWDQPQHF.

This clone was observed once. The chain employs TRBV6-5 and TRBJ1-3; the D gene is possibly TRBD1 (5 bases). The CDR3 sequence is 14 residues long. CDR1 and CDR2 from the germline V gene are MNHEY and SVGAGI. Deletions cut 5 bases from V and 3 bases from J, with 11 bases between. CDR3: CASSNDRVGNTIYF. For the CDR3, the DNA is TGTGCCAGCAGTAACGACAGAGTTGGAAACACCATATATTTT.

The chain links TRBV5-4 to TRBJ1-6; D possibly corresponds to TRBD1 (5 bases). The germline CDR1 and CDR2 sequences are SGHNT and YYREEE (reference sequence). The length of the CDR3 is 16 residues. Trimming removed 4 bases from V and 0 bases from J, with 11 bases in between. In DNA form, the CDR3 reads TGTGCCAGCAGCGATCCAGGGAGCTCCTATAATTCACCCCTCCACTTT. Translation gives CASSDPGSSYNSPLHF.

This sequence joins TRBV2 and TRBJ1-2; a possible D gene is TRBD1 (5 bases). CDR1 and CDR2 from the germline V gene are SNHLY and FYNNEI. V lost 10 bases to trimming and J lost 2 bases, with 17 bases between them. The CDR3 is 14 residues long. The CDR3 spells CATLGGSVNYGYTF. CDR3 nucleotide sequence: TGTGCCACCCTTGGGGGGAGCGTCAACTATGGCTACACCTTC. Filled out from reference TRBV2 and TRBJ1-2, the complete variable domain reads EPEVTQTPSHQVTQMGQEVILRCVPISNHLYFYWYRQILGQKVEFLVSFYNNEISEKSEIFDDQFSVERPDGSNFTLKIRSTKLEDSAMYFCATLGGSVNYGYTFGSGTRLTVV.